This is a list of T cell receptor beta chains from one sample in a study of OX40 agonist ivuxolimab in advanced cancers. Sequencing was performed with immunoSEQ multiplex PCR; in TCRdb, only in-frame clones are kept and a portion is missing. The sample comprises around 62,000 clones, 70% to 85% of which are singletons, and roughly 2.6% rests with the top ten. Material: CD4+ or CD8+ T cells sorted from blood, obtained in a trial of the OX40 agonist ivuxolimab. The receptor source for this set is an adult with an advanced solid tumor such as melanoma, head and neck, liver or kidney cancer. CDR3s include the opening cysteine and the closing phenylalanine or tryptophan. Each record gives: D gene, J gene, clone size, V gene, CDR3 protein, CDR3 DNA. A D gene is named only where the DNA matches it firmly. The size of a clone is reported for some rows only, either as once, few or many, or as a class for expanded clones.

>-|TRBJ2-7|-|TRBV6-6
CASSSPTGSTYEQYF
TGTGCCAGCAGTTCTCCGACAGGTTCCACCTACGAGCAGTACTTC
>TRBD1|TRBJ2-5|-|TRBV5-6
CASRRQGIETQYF
TGTGCCAGCAGAAGACAGGGCATAGAGACCCAGTACTTC
>TRBD1|TRBJ2-7|-|TRBV29-1
CSVEIGGQGNEQYF
TGCAGCGTTGAAATTGGGGGACAGGGAAACGAGCAGTACTTC
>-|TRBJ2-7|-|TRBV7-9
CASSPRGPESSYEQYF
TGTGCCAGCAGCCCCCGTGGGCCGGAGAGCTCCTACGAGCAGTACTTC
>-|TRBJ1-5|-|TRBV4-3
CASSPTRIEQPQHF
TGCGCCAGCAGCCCTACCCGGATCGAGCAGCCCCAGCATTTT
>TRBD1|TRBJ1-1|-|TRBV10-1
CASSGQGIRNTEAFF
TGCGCCAGCAGTGGACAGGGAATAAGGAACACTGAAGCTTTCTTT
>-|TRBJ2-3|-|TRBV4-1
CASSQANTDTQYF
TGCGCCAGCAGCCAAGCAAACACAGATACGCAGTATTTT
>-|TRBJ2-3|-|TRBV2
CASRPGVEWTDTQYF
TGTGCCAGCAGGCCCGGAGTGGAATGGACAGATACGCAGTATTTT
>-|TRBJ2-7|-|TRBV28
CASSPNYGRHF
TGTGCCAGCAGTCCTAATTATGGTCGGCACTTC
>-|TRBJ1-2|-|TRBV5-1
CASSLAIRYGYTF
TGCGCCAGCAGCTTGGCCATCCGGTATGGCTACACCTTC
>-|TRBJ2-6|-|TRBV19
CASSIGTGANVLTF
TGTGCCAGTAGTATTGGGACTGGGGCCAACGTCCTGACTTTC
>-|TRBJ2-7|-|TRBV6-1
CASSERQVDEQYF
TGTGCCAGCAGTGAACGACAGGTGGACGAGCAGTACTTC
>-|TRBJ1-2|-|TRBV2
CASRAAFYGYTF
TGTGCCAGCCGGGCAGCCTTTTATGGCTACACCTTC
>-|TRBJ2-3|-|TRBV5-6
CASSLIGRDTDTQYF
TGTGCCAGCAGCTTAATTGGCAGGGACACAGATACGCAGTATTTT
>-|TRBJ1-3|-|TRBV18
CASSSDRISGNTIYF
TGTGCCAGCTCCTCCGACAGGATCTCTGGAAACACCATATATTTT
>TRBD2|TRBJ2-3|-|TRBV7-8
CASSLERGGVADTQYF
TGTGCCAGCAGCTTAGAGCGGGGGGGCGTCGCAGATACGCAGTATTTT
>-|TRBJ2-7|-|TRBV18
CASSVSTSSYEQYF
TGTGCCAGCTCAGTGAGCACGAGCTCCTACGAGCAGTACTTC
>-|TRBJ2-4|-|TRBV7-2
CASSTRGALDIQYF
TGTGCCAGCAGCACCCGGGGGGCTCTCGACATTCAGTACTTC
>TRBD1|TRBJ1-3|-|TRBV6-1
CASSTPGQARNTIYF
TGTGCCAGCAGTACGCCGGGACAGGCGAGAAACACCATATATTTT
>-|TRBJ1-3|-|TRBV9
CASSVDWANSGNTIYF
TGTGCCAGCAGCGTAGATTGGGCCAACTCTGGAAACACCATATATTTT
>TRBD1|TRBJ2-3|-|TRBV7-3
CASSLGQGLPGADTQYF
TGTGCCAGCAGCTTGGGACAGGGACTCCCCGGTGCAGATACGCAGTATTTT
>-|TRBJ1-3|-|TRBV9
CASSGGAGTNSGNTIYF
TGTGCCAGCAGCGGAGGGGCAGGGACAAACTCTGGAAACACCATATATTTT
>TRBD2|TRBJ2-3|once|TRBV19
CASSRGMGSGGTDTQYF
TGTGCCAGTAGTAGGGGAATGGGTAGCGGGGGTACAGATACGCAGTATTTT
>-|TRBJ2-7|once|TRBV15
CATSRDRGPYEQYF
TGTGCCACCAGCAGAGACAGGGGCCCCTACGAGCAGTACTTC